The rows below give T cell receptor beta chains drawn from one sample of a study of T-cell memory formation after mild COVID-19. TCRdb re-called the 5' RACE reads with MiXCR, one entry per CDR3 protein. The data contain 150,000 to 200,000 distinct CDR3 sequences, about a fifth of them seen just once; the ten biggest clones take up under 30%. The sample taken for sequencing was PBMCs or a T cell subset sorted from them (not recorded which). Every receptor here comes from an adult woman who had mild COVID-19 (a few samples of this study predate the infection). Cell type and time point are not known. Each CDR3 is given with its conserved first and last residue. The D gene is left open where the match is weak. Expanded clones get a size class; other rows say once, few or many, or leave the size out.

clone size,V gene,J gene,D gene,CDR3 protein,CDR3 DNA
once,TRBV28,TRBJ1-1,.,CASSLGLRGTEAFF,TGTGCCAGCAGTTTAGGTCTCAGGGGCACTGAAGCTTTCTTT
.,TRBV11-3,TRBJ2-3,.,CASTWNQFLPPGTDTQYF,TGTGCCAGCACCTGGAACCAGTTTCTTCCGCCCGGCACAGATACGCAGTATTTT
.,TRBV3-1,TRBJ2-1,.,CASSQSDSNEQFF,TGTGCCAGCAGCCAATCGGATAGCAATGAGCAGTTCTTC
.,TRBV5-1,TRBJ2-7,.,CASSFPSSYEQYF,TGCGCCAGCAGCTTCCCAAGCTCCTACGAGCAGTACTTC
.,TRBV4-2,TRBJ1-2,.,CASSQGGQSSGGYTF,TGTGCCAGCAGCCAAGGAGGGCAATCCTCGGGTGGCTACACCTTC
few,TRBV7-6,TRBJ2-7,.,CASSSGSSDEQYF,TGTGCCAGCAGCTCCGGATCTAGCGACGAGCAGTACTTC
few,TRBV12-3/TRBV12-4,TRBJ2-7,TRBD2,CASRYSGSKKYEQYF,TGTGCCAGCAGATATAGCGGGAGTAAGAAATACGAGCAGTACTTC
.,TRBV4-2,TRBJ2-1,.,CASSQMGLHNEQFF,TGTGCCAGCAGCCAGATGGGGCTCCACAATGAGCAGTTCTTC
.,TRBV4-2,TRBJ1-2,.,CASRNPGHRDGGYTF,TGTGCCAGCAGAAACCCGGGACACAGGGATGGAGGCTACACCTTC
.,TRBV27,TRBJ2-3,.,CASIQASTDTQYF,TGTGCCAGCATCCAAGCGAGCACAGATACGCAGTATTTT
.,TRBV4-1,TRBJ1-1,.,CASTSRTENTEAFF,TGCGCCAGCACCTCGAGGACAGAGAACACTGAAGCTTTCTTT
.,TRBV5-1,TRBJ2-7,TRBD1,CASSSGQGTEQYF,TGCGCCAGCAGCTCGGGACAGGGGACCGAGCAGTACTTC
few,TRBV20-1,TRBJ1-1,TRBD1,CSASTGGATEAFF,TGCAGTGCTAGCACAGGGGGTGCCACTGAAGCTTTCTTT
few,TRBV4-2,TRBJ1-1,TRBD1,CASSQDRSTGVGSNTEAFF,TGTGCCAGCAGCCAAGATCGGTCAACAGGGGTGGGGTCGAACACTGAAGCTTTCTTT
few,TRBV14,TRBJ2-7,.,CASSQQTASYEQYF,TGTGCCAGCAGCCAGCAGACAGCTAGCTACGAGCAGTACTTC
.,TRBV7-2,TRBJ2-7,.,CASSPTSSYEQYF,TGTGCCAGCTCGCCCACGAGCTCCTACGAGCAGTACTTC
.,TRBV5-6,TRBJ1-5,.,CASSLMAGDAPQHF,TGTGCCAGCAGCTTGATGGCAGGTGATGCGCCCCAGCATTTT
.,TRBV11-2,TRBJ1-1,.,CASSFFQWKNTEAFF,TGTGCCAGCAGCTTTTTTCAATGGAAGAACACTGAAGCTTTCTTT
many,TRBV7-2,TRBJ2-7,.,CASSYEGAYEQYF,TGTGCCAGCAGCTACGAAGGGGCCTACGAGCAGTACTTC
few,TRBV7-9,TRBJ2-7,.,CASSFWDEQYF,TGTGCCAGCAGCTTCTGGGACGAGCAGTACTTC
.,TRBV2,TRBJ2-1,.,CASKGIYNEQFF,TGTGCCAGCAAGGGGATTTACAATGAGCAGTTCTTC
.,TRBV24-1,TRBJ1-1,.,CATSGYGRLGNTEAFF,TGTGCCACCAGTGGGTACGGACGTCTCGGGAACACTGAAGCTTTCTTT
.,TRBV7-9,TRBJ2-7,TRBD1,CASSLGQGPSYEQYF,TGTGCCAGCAGCCTGGGACAGGGTCCCTCCTACGAGCAGTACTTC
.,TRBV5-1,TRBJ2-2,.,CASSLADTTFANTGELFF,TGCGCCAGCAGCTTGGCGGACACTACTTTCGCGAACACCGGGGAGCTGTTTTTT
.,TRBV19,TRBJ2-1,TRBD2,CASSKDSGSGNEQFF,TGTGCCAGTAGTAAGGATAGCGGGAGTGGTAATGAGCAGTTCTTC
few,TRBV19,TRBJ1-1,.,CASSIVPWGNTEAFF,TGTGCCAGTAGTATTGTCCCATGGGGTAACACTGAAGCTTTCTTT
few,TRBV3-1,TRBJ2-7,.,CASSQDLSGYEQYF,TGTGCCAGCAGCCAAGATCTGTCAGGTTACGAGCAGTACTTC
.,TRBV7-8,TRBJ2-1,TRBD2,CASSLGRGGPHEQFF,TGTGCCAGCAGCTTAGGACGGGGGGGCCCCCATGAGCAGTTCTTC